The T cell receptor beta chain described here comes from a study of cytomegalovirus exposure and HLA in healthy donors. Study overall: Previous work identified 120 million or so unique TCR beta sequences from around 200 million T cells. Study-wide results and limits: Researchers left out some V segments, among them TRBV6-2 and TRBV6-3, as indistinguishable.

Comments on this clone: The target antigen is unknown.

13 Jbeta primers and 60 Vbeta primers were used for the PCR. Libraries were prepared by immunoSEQ multiplex PCR; TCRdb keeps only in-frame clonotypes and omits some of them. This sample yields 150,000 to 160,000 clones, of which roughly 80% are seen a single time; more than 6.5% belongs to the top ten. This CDR3 contains 16 residues. The V end lost 0 bases, the J end lost 0 bases, and 11 bases lay between the germline ends. Looked up from germline, CDR1 is LNHDA and CDR2 is SQIVND (reference sequence). This TCR was recovered from a woman between 50 and 59 years old in good health and CMV-seropositive. The chain couples TRBV19 to TRBJ1-1, with no clear D. The sample was PBMCs. In nucleotides, the CDR3 is TGTGCCAGTAGTATAGATGGACTACGGATGAACACTGAAGCTTTCTTT. Protein product: CASSIDGLRMNTEAFF.